Listed below are T cell receptor beta chains from one sample, sequenced in a study of siplizumab effects on memory and regulatory T cells. TCRdb keeps only in-frame clones here, not all; method: immunoSEQ multiplex PCR. Here the sample spans about 94,000 clones, 94% being singletons. Sequences were obtained from non-Treg CD4+ T cells sorted from blood. Receptors originate from a human donor in good health. Each CDR3 is given with its conserved first and last residue. Fields, in order: clone size, V gene, J gene, D gene, CDR3 DNA, CDR3 protein. D genes are given only for firm matches. Only some rows state a clone size, as once, few, many or a class for expanded clones.

.	TRBV27	TRBJ2-7	TRBD1	TGTGCCAGCAGTTGGTCGGGACAGCTCTACGAGCAGTACTTC	CASSWSGQLYEQYF
.	TRBV30	TRBJ2-1	TRBD1	TGTGCCTGGGGTAGGGACAGGACCATCCTATACAATGAGCAGTTCTTC	CAWGRDRTILYNEQFF
.	TRBV2	TRBJ1-2	.	TGTGCCAGCAGTGGACAGGATAACTATGGCTACACCTTC	CASSGQDNYGYTF
.	TRBV6-1	TRBJ2-4	TRBD2	TGTGCCAGCAGTGAAGAGGGGAGGGCAGCCAAAAACATTCAGTACTTC	CASSEEGRAAKNIQYF
.	TRBV30	TRBJ1-1	.	TGTGCCTGGAGTCACGGCGGCAACACTGAAGCTTTCTTT	CAWSHGGNTEAFF
.	TRBV11-2	TRBJ1-2	.	TGTGCCAGCAGTCCCGGTCCTTCCTCCCCCTATGGCTACACCTTC	CASSPGPSSPYGYTF
once	TRBV5-4	TRBJ1-1	TRBD1	TGTGCCAGCAGCCCCATGACAGGGGTGGGGGAAGCTTTCTTT	CASSPMTGVGEAFF
.	TRBV27	TRBJ2-5	.	.	CASSSSGQGEETQYF
.	TRBV7-2	TRBJ2-7	.	TGTGCCAGCAGCTTAGATGGATCCGGGTACGAGCAGTACTTC	CASSLDGSGYEQYF
.	TRBV6-6	TRBJ1-2	.	TGTGCCAGCAGTTACGGCGACGGCAACTATGGCTACACCTTC	CASSYGDGNYGYTF
.	TRBV2	TRBJ2-2	TRBD1	TGTGCCAGCAGAGGACAGGGCGCGAACACCGGGGAGCTGTTTTTT	CASRGQGANTGELFF